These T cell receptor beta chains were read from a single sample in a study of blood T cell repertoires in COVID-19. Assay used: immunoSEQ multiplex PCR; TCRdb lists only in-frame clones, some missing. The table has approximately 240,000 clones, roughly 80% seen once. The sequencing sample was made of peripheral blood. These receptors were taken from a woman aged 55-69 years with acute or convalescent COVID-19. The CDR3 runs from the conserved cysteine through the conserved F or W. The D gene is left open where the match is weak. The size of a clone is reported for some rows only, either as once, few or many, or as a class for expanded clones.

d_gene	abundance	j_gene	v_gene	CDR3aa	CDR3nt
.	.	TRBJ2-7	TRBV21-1	CASSKAGAPYEQYF	TGTGCCAGCAGCAAGGCAGGGGCCCCCTACGAGCAGTACTTC
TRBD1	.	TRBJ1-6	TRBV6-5	CASSSPGQGSNSPLHF	TGTGCCAGCAGTTCCCCCGGACAGGGGTCAAATTCACCCCTCCACTTT
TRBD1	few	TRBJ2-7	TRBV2	CASSRDRVHEQYF	TGTGCCAGCAGTCGGGACAGGGTCCACGAGCAGTACTTC
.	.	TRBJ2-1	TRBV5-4	CASSLAGTPHNEQFF	TGTGCCAGCAGCTTGGCTGGGACACCACACAATGAGCAGTTCTTC
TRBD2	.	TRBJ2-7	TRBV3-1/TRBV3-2	CASSLAGERIYEQYF	TGTGCCAGCAGCCTAGCGGGGGAACGAATCTACGAGCAGTACTTC
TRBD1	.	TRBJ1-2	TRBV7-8	CASSSRDSARGSYGYTF	TGTGCCAGCAGCAGCCGGGACAGCGCGAGGGGTTCCTATGGCTACACCTTC
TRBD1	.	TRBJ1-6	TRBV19	CASSGTVGVSPLHF	TGTGCCAGTAGCGGGACAGTGGGAGTTTCACCCCTCCACTTT
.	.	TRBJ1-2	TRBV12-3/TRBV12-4	CASGAPGGYTF	TGTGCCAGCGGTGCACCGGGTGGCTACACCTTC
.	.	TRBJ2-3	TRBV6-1	CASSEVQGRADTQYF	TGTGCCAGCAGTGAGGTCCAGGGGCGCGCAGATACGCAGTATTTT
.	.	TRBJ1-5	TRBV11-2	CASSPDGQQFYSNQPQHF	TGTGCCAGCAGCCCCGACGGACAGCAGTTTTATAGCAATCAGCCCCAGCATTTT
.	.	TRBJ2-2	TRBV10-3	CAISQDGFTGELFF	TGTGCCATCAGTCAAGATGGCTTTACCGGGGAGCTGTTTTTT
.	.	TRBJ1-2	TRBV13	CASSFQGSRGYTF	TGTGCCAGCAGCTTTCAGGGCTCTCGCGGCTACACCTTC
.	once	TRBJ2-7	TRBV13	CASRSSYEQYF	TGTGCCAGCAGATCCAGCTACGAGCAGTACTTC
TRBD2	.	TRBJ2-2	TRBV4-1	CASSPTTSGGAFGELFF	TGCGCCAGCAGCCCAACAACTAGCGGGGGGGCCTTCGGGGAGCTGTTTTTT
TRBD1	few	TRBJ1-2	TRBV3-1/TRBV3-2	CASSQYGQGAPNYGYTF	TGTGCCAGCAGCCAATATGGACAGGGGGCCCCTAACTATGGCTACACCTTC
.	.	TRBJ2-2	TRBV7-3	CASRPPGSANTGELFF	TGTGCCAGCAGACCACCGGGATCCGCGAACACCGGGGAGCTGTTTTTT
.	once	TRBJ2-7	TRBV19	CASTPPGRYEQYF	TGTGCCAGTACCCCCCCAGGGCGATACGAGCAGTACTTC
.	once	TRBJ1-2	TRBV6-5	CASSLRRGYGYTF	TGTGCCAGCAGTTTGAGGAGGGGCTATGGCTACACCTTC
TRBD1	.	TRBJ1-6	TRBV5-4	CASSLGQGDSPLHF	TGTGCCAGCAGCTTGGGACAGGGGGATTCACCCCTCCACTTT
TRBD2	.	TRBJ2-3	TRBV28	CASSFRGGYTDTQYF	TGTGCCAGCAGTTTTCGGGGGGGATACACAGATACGCAGTATTTT
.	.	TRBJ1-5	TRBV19	CASSIMGAANQPQHF	TGTGCCAGTAGTATCATGGGTGCAGCGAATCAGCCCCAGCATTTT
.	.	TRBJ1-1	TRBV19	CASRPLGASNTEAFF	TGTGCCAGTAGGCCCCTTGGGGCGTCGAACACTGAAGCTTTCTTT
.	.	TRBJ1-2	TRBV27	CASSFGSPPNYGYTF	TGTGCCAGCAGTTTCGGGTCTCCTCCCAACTATGGCTACACCTTC
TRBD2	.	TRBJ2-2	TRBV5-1	CASSLESGGFAGELFF	TGCGCCAGCAGCTTGGAAAGCGGGGGGTTCGCCGGGGAGCTGTTTTTT
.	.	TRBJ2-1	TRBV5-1	CASSLGDWMSSYNEQFF	TGCGCCAGCAGCTTGGGGGACTGGATGAGCTCCTACAATGAGCAGTTCTTC
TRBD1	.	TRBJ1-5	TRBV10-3	CATDRGASNQPQHF	TGTGCCACCGACAGGGGAGCGAGCAATCAGCCCCAGCATTTT
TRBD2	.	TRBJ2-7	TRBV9	CASSVAAGGSYEQYF	TGTGCCAGCAGCGTAGCCGCGGGGGGTTCCTACGAGCAGTACTTC
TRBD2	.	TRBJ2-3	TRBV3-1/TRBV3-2	CASSPLAGGPSADTQYF	TGTGCCAGCAGCCCCTTGGCGGGGGGGCCGTCTGCAGATACGCAGTATTTT
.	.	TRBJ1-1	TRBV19	CASSKSASMNTEAFF	TGTGCCAGTAGTAAGAGCGCCTCCATGAACACTGAAGCTTTCTTT
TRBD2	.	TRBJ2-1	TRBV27	CASSPSGGGYNEQFF	TGTGCCAGCAGTCCCAGCGGGGGGGGCTACAATGAGCAGTTCTTC
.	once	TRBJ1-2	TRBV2	CASSDIHYGYTF	TGTGCCAGCAGTGACATTCACTATGGCTACACCTTC
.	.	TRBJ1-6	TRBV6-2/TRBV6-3	CASSQGSGNSPLHF	TGTGCCAGCAGCCAGGGGTCTGGTAATTCACCCCTCCACTTT
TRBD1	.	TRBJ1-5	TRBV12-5	CASGNDRDPHNQPQHF	TGTGCTAGTGGGAACGACAGGGACCCACACAATCAGCCCCAGCATTTT
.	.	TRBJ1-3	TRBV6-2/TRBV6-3	CASSYRQLSGNTIYF	TGTGCCAGCAGTTACCGACAGCTCTCTGGAAACACCATATATTTT
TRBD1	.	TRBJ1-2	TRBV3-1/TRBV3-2	CASRPGQKSYGYTF	TGTGCCAGCAGGCCGGGACAGAAAAGCTATGGCTACACCTTC
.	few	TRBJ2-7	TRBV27	CASSLGGPPVYEQYF	TGTGCCAGCAGTTTAGGTGGGCCCCCAGTCTACGAGCAGTACTTC
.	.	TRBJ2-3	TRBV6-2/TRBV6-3	CASSKGEVAGASTDTQYF	TGTGCCAGCAGTAAGGGGGAGGTGGCGGGGGCCAGCACAGATACGCAGTATTTT
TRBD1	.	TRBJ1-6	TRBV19	CASSGTAYNSPLHF	TGTGCCAGTAGCGGGACAGCCTATAATTCACCCCTCCACTTT
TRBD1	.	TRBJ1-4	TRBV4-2	CASSLGPGQGNEKLFF	TGTGCCAGCAGCCTTGGACCGGGACAGGGGAATGAAAAACTGTTTTTT
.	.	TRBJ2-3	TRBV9	CASSVALADTQYF	TGTGCCAGCAGCGTAGCTCTAGCAGATACGCAGTATTTT
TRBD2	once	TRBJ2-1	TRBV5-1	CASSLGSLAGGYNEQFF	TGCGCCAGCAGCTTGGGGTCACTAGCGGGGGGTTACAATGAGCAGTTCTTC
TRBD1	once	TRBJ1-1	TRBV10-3	CAISSGQGNTEAFF	TGTGCCATCAGTAGCGGACAGGGGAACACTGAAGCTTTCTTT
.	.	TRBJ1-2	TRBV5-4	CASSLISQGNYGYTF	TGTGCCAGCAGCTTGATAAGTCAGGGGAACTATGGCTACACCTTC
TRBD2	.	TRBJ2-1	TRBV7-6	CASSFGSGGLGDNEQFF	TGTGCCAGCAGCTTCGGTAGCGGGGGGCTGGGTGACAATGAGCAGTTCTTC
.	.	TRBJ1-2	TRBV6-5	CASSYQGYGYTF	TGTGCCAGCAGTTACCAGGGTTATGGCTACACCTTC
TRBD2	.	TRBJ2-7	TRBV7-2	CASSTRDYPREQYF	TGTGCCAGCAGCACTCGGGACTACCCCCGGGAGCAGTACTTC
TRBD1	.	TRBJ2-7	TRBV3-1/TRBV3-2	CASSQGQGSHEQYF	TGTGCCAGCAGCCAAGGACAGGGGTCCCACGAGCAGTACTTC
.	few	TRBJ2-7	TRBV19	CASSIAGRHYEQYF	TGTGCCAGTAGTATCGCGGGACGGCACTACGAGCAGTACTTC
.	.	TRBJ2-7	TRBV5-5	CASSTPDSHYEQYF	TGTGCCAGCAGCACCCCTGACAGCCACTACGAGCAGTACTTC
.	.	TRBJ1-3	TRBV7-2	CASSSLGNTIYF	TGTGCCAGCAGTTCTTTAGGAAACACCATATATTTT
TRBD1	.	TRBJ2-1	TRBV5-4	CASSPGTGNTEQFF	TGTGCCAGCAGCCCAGGGACAGGGAACACCGAGCAGTTCTTC
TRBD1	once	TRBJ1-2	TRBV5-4	CASSRPTGGRGVGYTF	TGTGCCAGCAGCCGGCCGACAGGGGGCAGAGGTGTTGGCTACACCTTC